The sequence of this T cell receptor (beta chain) was determined in a study of shared clonotypes between healthy human individuals. The wider study: In total, the donors were a couple of women and a few men aged 18 to 49.

Profiling relied on immunoSEQ multiplex PCR, and the TCRdb table lists in-frame clones only, not all of them. The table has under 1,900,000 clones, around 98.5% seen once. CDR3 length: 15 amino acids. V was cut by 0 bases and J by 1 base, with 7 bases left in between. Looked up from germline, CDR1 is LGHNA and CDR2 is YSLEER. The origin of this receptor is a young man in good health. The chain combines TRBV4-3 with TRBJ2-1; D is ambiguous. Specimen: naive CD4+ T cells sorted from blood. Subset: CD45RA+ positively selected. CDR3 in DNA: TGCGCCAGCAGCCAAGATGCGCCTTCCTACAATGAGCAGTTCTTC. It specifies CASSQDAPSYNEQFF.